The T cell receptor beta chain under discussion was sequenced for a study of response to subunit inactivated influenza vaccine. Germline values: CDR1 LGHNA, CDR2 YNFKEQ. V was pared by 3 bases and J by 4 bases, with 11 bases of the junction left unmatched. CDR3 length: 16 residues. TCRdb used MiXCR to reprocess the RT-PCR reads, holding one entry per CDR3 protein. The data show some 570,000 distinct CDR3 sequences, around 10% seen once. This clonotype has just a few counts. These data also formed part of another study, on T cells expressing NK-cell markers. That paper states: TCR beta cDNA was made by 5'RACE template switching with UMIs. In sorted CD3+CD56+NKG2C+, CD3+CD56+NKG2C- and CD3+CD56-NKG2C+ T cells, TCR beta repertoires were obtained. Several experiments employed an anti-gamma-delta TCR antibody to confine sorting to alpha-beta TCR T cells. In a few donors, these clonotypes also led the CD3+CD56-NKG2C+ fraction.

V and J are TRBV4-2 and TRBJ1-2; 7 nucleotides line up with TRBD1. The source is a man aged 50-59 years who received an inactivated influenza vaccine. The sequencing used PBMCs from blood, collected on the day of vaccination. The CDR3 coding sequence is TGTGCCAGCAGCCAGTCCATGGGACAGTTAAGCTATGGCTACACCTTC. Residues: CASSQSMGQLSYGYTF.